This passage covers 29 T cell receptor beta chains from one sample sequenced in a study of cytomegalovirus exposure and HLA in healthy donors. 13 Jbeta primers and 60 Vbeta primers were used for the PCR. Repertoires were generated with immunoSEQ multiplex PCR, while TCRdb's copy carries only in-frame clones and drops some. The sample contains about 200,000 clones, 65% to 85% of which appear only once. Sequencing was carried out using PBMCs. These receptors were obtained from a woman aged 25 to 39 in good health and CMV-seronegative.

V is TRBV5-6 and J is TRBJ2-7; 7 nucleotides match TRBD2. From germline, CDR1 is SGHDT and CDR2 YYEEEE. With V trimmed by 2 bases and J by 6 bases, 5 bases remained unmatched. This CDR3 is 13 amino acids long. CDR3: CASSLMGGGEQYF. The DNA for the CDR3 is TGTGCCAGCAGCTTAATGGGGGGGGGCGAGCAGTACTTC. The entire variable domain, with the rest obtained from reference TRBV5-6 and TRBJ2-7, is as follows: DAGVTQSPTHLIKTRGQQVTLRCSPKSGHDTVSWYQQALGQGPQFIFQYYEEEERQRGNFPDRFSGHQFPNYSSELNVNALLLGDSALYLCASSLMGGGEQYFGPGTRLTVT.

This clone occurred once. The chain employs TRBV7-9 and TRBJ2-7, with TRBD1 matching 8 bases. CDR1 SEHNR and CDR2 FQNEAQ come from the germline V gene (reference sequence). CDR3 length equals 14 residues. The V gene end was trimmed by 4 bases and the J gene end by 7 bases; junction bases not matched to a gene: 9. CDR3 in amino acids: CASSSGTGAREQYF. In DNA, the CDR3 is TGTGCCAGCAGCTCCGGGACAGGCGCTCGAGAGCAGTACTTC.

The count of this clone is one. The rearrangement links TRBV11-2 to TRBJ2-7; 12 bases agree with TRBD1. The CDR3 runs to 16 residues. Germline lookup yields CDR1 SGHAT and CDR2 FQNNGV. The junction had 8 bases not matched to a gene; V was cut back by 2 bases and J by 6 bases. CDR3 in DNA: TGTGCCAGCAGCTTACCCTGGGACAGGGGGCGACTCGAGCAGTACTTC. Translated: CASSLPWDRGRLEQYF.

The gene calls are TRBV23-1 and TRBJ2-7, with 8 bases aligning to TRBD1. TRBV23-1 carries the ORF label, with uncertain function. Trimming took 0 bases from V and 0 from J; bases not matched to a gene: 7. There are 17 residues in the CDR3. CDR3 in DNA: TGCGCCAGCAGTCAATCGCGACGACAGGGGAGCTCCTACGAGCAGTACTTC. This translates into CASSQSRRQGSSYEQYF.

The J gene is TRBJ2-5, the V gene TRBV6-6; 8 nucleotides line up with TRBD2. After removal of 1 base from V and 5 bases from J, the junction contained 9 bases not matched to a gene. Germline lookup yields CDR1 MNHNY and CDR2 SVGAGI (reference sequence). This CDR3 comprises 16 residues. The DNA for the CDR3 is TGTGCCAGCAGTTACTACCCGGGACTAGGTACGGAGACCCAGTACTTC. Its protein is CASSYYPGLGTETQYF.

This sequence joins TRBV5-1 and TRBJ2-2; possibly TRBD2 for D (5 bases). Germline-derived CDR1 and CDR2 are SGHRS and YFSETQ. The CDR3 is 16 residues long. V was pared by 0 bases and J by 0 bases, with 9 bases between. The CDR3 reads CASSLVREANTGELFF. The CDR3 DNA reads as TGCGCCAGCAGCTTGGTCCGGGAAGCGAACACCGGGGAGCTGTTTTTT.

The chain employs TRBV4-1 and TRBJ2-4; the match to TRBD1 covers 8 bases. CDR3 length: 16 amino acids. Germline V CDR1 and CDR2: MGHRA, YSYEKL. J gave up 2 bases and V 3 bases, and 6 bases lay outside the gene matches. The DNA for the CDR3 is TGCGCCAGCAGCCAGAACAGGGGGGTGACCAAAAACATTCAGTACTTC. Its protein is CASSQNRGVTKNIQYF.

The chain joins TRBV7-9 to TRBJ2-3; D is possibly TRBD2 (6 bases). The CDR3 spans 16 residues. Trimming took off 3 bases at V and 2 bases at J, with 15 bases between the two ends. CDR1 is SEHNR, CDR2 FQNEAQ, per germline (reference sequence). CDR3 sequence reads: CASSFAFIAATDTQYF. CDR3 DNA: TGTGCCAGCAGCTTCGCTTTTATAGCGGCCACAGATACGCAGTATTTT. Looking up the rest from reference TRBV7-9 and TRBJ2-3 gives the full variable domain: DTGVSQNPRHKITKRGQNVTFRCDPISEHNRLYWYRQTLGQGPEFLTYFQNEAQLEKSRLLSDRFSAERPKGSFSTLEIQRTEQGDSAMYLCASSFAFIAATDTQYFGPGTRLTVL.

This rearrangement joins TRBV7-3 to TRBJ2-1; no reliable D call. Trimming removed 5 bases at V and 7 bases at J, with 9 bases between. This CDR3 contains 12 residues. The germline gives CDR1 SGHTA, CDR2 FQGTGA. In nucleotides, the CDR3 is TGTGCCAGCAGCATCCCGAGGAATGAGCAGTTCTTC. Translation gives CASSIPRNEQFF.

The J gene is TRBJ2-7, the V gene TRBV15; tentative D call: TRBD2 (6 bases). CDR3 length: 13 residues. In germline, CDR1 is LNHNV, CDR2 YYDKDF (reference sequence). V lost 0 bases, J lost 6 bases, and 9 bases lay in between. The CDR3: CATSRDWGGEQYF. The CDR3 DNA reads as TGTGCCACCAGCAGAGATTGGGGAGGCGAGCAGTACTTC.

The V and J genes are TRBV29-1 and TRBJ1-2; no reliable D call. The ends were cut back, 4 bases at V and 8 bases at J, with 17 bases in the middle. The CDR3 spans 13 residues. Germline V gene lookup returns CDR1 SQVTM and CDR2 ANQGSEA. CDR3 in DNA: TGCAGCGTTGTGCGAATGCTCGGAGGGGGCTACACCTTC. This translates into CSVVRMLGGGYTF.

This clone was recorded a few times. V and J are TRBV9 and TRBJ2-2, with 7 nucleotides matching TRBD1. Germline V gene lookup returns CDR1 SGDLS and CDR2 YYNGEE. After removal of 3 bases from V and 5 bases from J, the junction contained 4 bases not matched to a gene. The CDR3 sequence is 14 residues long. The CDR3 region has the DNA TGTGCCAGCAGCGGAAGCAGGGGGACCGGGGAGCTGTTTTTT. Encoded protein: CASSGSRGTGELFF.

The CDR3 DNA follows: TGTGCCTGGACGTCAGGGACAGATACGCAGTATTTT. As protein: CAWTSGTDTQYF. The V and J genes are TRBV30 and TRBJ2-3; a weak D match, TRBD1 (5 bases). V was shortened by 4 bases and J by 3 bases, with 8 bases between the two germline ends. Looked up from germline, CDR1 is GTSNPN and CDR2 is SVGIG (reference sequence). This CDR3 is 12 amino acids long.

V usage is TRBV18 and J usage is TRBJ2-5; TRBD2 aligns across 8 bases. V lost 0 bases to trimming and J lost 7 bases; unmatched junction nucleotides: 10. Germline assignment: CDR1 KGHSH and CDR2 LQKENI. The CDR3 loop spans 16 amino acids. The DNA of the CDR3 is TGTGCCAGCTCACCACCGGAACGGGGGGGCATAGTGACCCAGTACTTC. This codes for CASSPPERGGIVTQYF.

The chain carries TRBV19 and TRBJ1-1, with D maybe TRBD1 (5 bases). CDR1 is LNHDA, CDR2 SQIVND, per germline (reference sequence). Trimming pared 6 bases from V and 0 bases from J, leaving 8 bases between. The CDR3 has 13 residues. The CDR3 region is CASSLTVNTEAFF. The DNA for the CDR3 is TGTGCCAGTAGCCTGACAGTGAACACTGAAGCTTTCTTT.

The chain couples TRBV2 to TRBJ2-7; D is perhaps TRBD2 (5 bases). Trimming removed 8 bases at V and 4 bases at J, with 9 bases between. The CDR3 runs 11 residues. From germline, CDR1 is SNHLY and CDR2 FYNNEI. In DNA, the CDR3 is TGTGCCAGCGCGGGCCGGTACGAGCAGTACTTC. The encoded protein is CASAGRYEQYF.

As to this clone: Its ends do not fully match the called genes, so a read error is possible. The chain recombines TRBV6-1 with TRBJ2-7, with a tentative D call TRBD1 (6 bases). Germline lookup yields CDR1 MNHNS and CDR2 SASEGT. The CDR3 is 13 amino acids. CDR3 region: CASSTSGTLDFLF. The CDR3 DNA is TGTGCCAGCAGTACCTCCGGGACACTTGACTTCCTCTTC.

This chain uses TRBV10-3 with TRBJ2-7, with TRBD1 identical over 11 bases. Trimming removed 7 bases from V and 5 bases from J; junction bases left unmatched: 7. Germline CDR1 and CDR2: ENHRY and SYGVKD. The CDR3 extends over 14 amino acids. The CDR3 nucleotides are TGTGCCATCACCCGGGACAGGGGGAATCACGAGCAGTACTTC. It translates to CAITRDRGNHEQYF.

The genes are TRBV18 and TRBJ2-7; D is unresolved. CDR1 KGHSH and CDR2 LQKENI come from the germline V gene. This CDR3 contains 12 residues. V was pared by 5 bases and J by 9 bases, with 14 bases between. DNA of the CDR3: TGTGCCAGCTCATCTATTGAAGCGCTGCAGTACTTC. Its protein product is CASSSIEALQYF. The variable domain in full, with the rest retrieved from reference TRBV18 and TRBJ2-7, is NAGVMQNPRHLVRRRGQEARLRCSPMKGHSHVYWYRQLPEEGLKFMVYLQKENIIDESGMPKERFSAEFPKEGPSILRIQQVVRGDSAAYFCASSSIEALQYFGPGTRLTVT.

This rearrangement joins TRBV7-9 to TRBJ2-5, with 10 bases lining up with TRBD1. Germline lookup yields CDR1 SEHNR and CDR2 FQNEAQ (reference sequence). The V segment lost 4 bases and the J segment 3 bases; nucleotides outside the gene matches: 5. The length of the CDR3 is 15 residues. The CDR3 protein is CASSWPDRGKETQYF. In DNA, the CDR3 is TGTGCCAGCAGCTGGCCGGACAGGGGGAAAGAGACCCAGTACTTC.

The chain employs TRBV5-1 and TRBJ2-1; D unresolved. This CDR3 has 15 residues. The V gene's germline CDR1 is SGHRS and CDR2 YFSETQ. The V gene lost 2 bases and the J gene lost 6 bases, with 15 bases spanning the gap. This CDR3 reads CASSFYAFAFNEQFF. CDR3 bases: TGCGCCAGCAGCTTTTATGCATTTGCGTTCAATGAGCAGTTCTTC.

Here the CDR3 reads CASSLTLDSGVKTQYF. CDR3 DNA: TGTGCCAGCAGCCTTACCCTCGATAGCGGGGTTAAGACCCAGTACTTC. The rearrangement uses TRBV7-2 and TRBJ2-5; 8 bases map to TRBD2. The CDR3 is made up of 16 amino acids. The junction had 14 bases not matched to a gene; V was cut back by 5 bases and J by 6 bases. Germline V lookup: CDR1 SGHTA, CDR2 FQGNSA.

This clone was recorded a few times. Other DNA variants within this sample encode the same CDR3. The J gene is TRBJ1-1, the V gene TRBV5-1, with D unresolved. Trimming left V 3 bases short and J 0 bases short, with 9 bases between. Germline CDR1 SGHRS, CDR2 YFSETQ. This CDR3 has 14 amino acids. For the CDR3, the DNA is TGCGCCAGCAGCTCCTCCGGGGTGAACACTGAAGCTTTCTTT. As protein: CASSSSGVNTEAFF. Based on the CDR3 plus reference TRBV5-1 and TRBJ1-1, the full variable domain is KAGVTQTPRYLIKTRGQQVTLSCSPISGHRSVSWYQQTPGQGLQFLFEYFSETQRNKGNFPGRFSGRQFSNSRSEMNVSTLELGDSALYLCASSSSGVNTEAFFGQGTRLTVV.

The chain links TRBV5-6 to TRBJ1-2, with no clear D. The CDR3 spans 12 residues. V lost 0 bases to trimming and J lost 6 bases, with 6 bases between them. Germline-derived CDR1 and CDR2 are SGHDT and YYEEEE. CDR3 protein: CASSLAGNGYTF. The CDR3 DNA follows: TGTGCCAGCAGCTTGGCAGGAAATGGCTACACCTTC.

This clone was counted a few times. The chain joins TRBV2 to TRBJ1-3; 7 nucleotides line up with TRBD1. CDR1 is SNHLY and CDR2 is FYNNEI in the germline V gene. The CDR3 has 16 amino acids. V shed 4 bases and J 4 bases; nucleotides not matched to a gene: 10. CDR3: CASSGDRATAGNTIYF. In DNA form, the CDR3 reads TGTGCCAGCAGTGGCGACAGGGCCACCGCCGGAAACACCATATATTTT.

The chain has TRBV7-2 and TRBJ2-7; maybe TRBD1 (5 bases). V was pared by 6 bases and J by 3 bases, with 12 bases between. Germline V CDR1 and CDR2: SGHTA, FQGNSA. The CDR3 covers 13 residues. This chain's CDR3 is CASSYQGYYEQYF. The CDR3 nucleotides are TGTGCCAGCAGTTACCAGGGATACTACGAGCAGTACTTC.

This chain uses TRBV4-1 with TRBJ1-4; possibly TRBD1 for D (5 bases). The V and J ends lost 2 bases and 0 bases respectively, with 16 bases between them. Germline V gene sequence: CDR1 MGHRA, CDR2 YSYEKL. This CDR3 region has 18 residues. DNA for the CDR3: TGCGCCAGCAGCCAATTGGATCACAGGACCGCAACTAATGAAAAACTGTTTTTT. It is translated as CASSQLDHRTATNEKLFF.

This clone was found a few times. The V gene is TRBV10-3, the J gene TRBJ1-2, with 8 bases fitting TRBD1. Germline V gene data show CDR1 as ENHRY and CDR2 as SYGVKD. V shed 3 bases, J shed 6 bases, and the junction held 3 bases outside the gene matches. This CDR3 has 13 amino acids. The CDR3 DNA reads as TGTGCCATCAGTGATACAGGGGGTGATGGCTACACCTTC. Its translation: CAISDTGGDGYTF.

The CDR3 loop reads CASRPGRLLRDEQYF. The CDR3 coding sequence is TGTGCCAGCAGACCCGGACGGCTACTCAGGGACGAGCAGTACTTC. V and J are TRBV6-6 and TRBJ2-7; TRBD1 is a possible D gene (5 bases). The CDR3 is 15 residues long. V was cut by 6 bases and J by 5 bases, with 20 bases left in between. Germline assignment: CDR1 MNHNY and CDR2 SVGAGI (reference sequence).